These 21 T cell receptor beta chains share one sample of origin, sequenced in a study of response to subunit inactivated influenza vaccine. TCRdb processed the RT-PCR reads anew with MiXCR; each CDR3 protein has one entry. The repertoire has a few hundred thousand distinct CDR3 sequences, 21% of them found once; the top ten carry roughly 10%. Sample: PBMCs from blood, taken approximately 20 months after vaccination. The source is a man aged 45 to 70 who received an inactivated influenza vaccine.

This clonotype was picked up a small number of times. The gene calls are TRBV4-3 and TRBJ2-1; 7 nucleotides agree with TRBD2. CDR1 and CDR2 from the germline V gene are LGHNA and YSLEER. V shed 1 base and J 7 bases; nucleotides not matched to a gene: 7. There are 15 residues in the CDR3. The CDR3 protein is CASSQGSGTLNEQFF. The CDR3, as DNA: TGCGCCAGCAGCCAAGGGAGCGGGACCTTGAATGAGCAGTTCTTC.

The V gene is TRBV4-3, the J gene TRBJ2-2; D gene uncertain. CDR1 is LGHNA, CDR2 YSLEER, per germline. CDR3 length: 14 residues. Trimming stripped 0 bases from V and 4 bases from J, with 6 bases between. The chain's CDR3 is CASSQEPATGELFF. The CDR3 DNA is TGCGCCAGCAGCCAAGAACCCGCCACCGGGGAGCTGTTTTTT.

V is TRBV20-1 and J is TRBJ2-1; 7 nucleotides match TRBD2. Germline trimming cut 2 bases from V and 3 bases from J; bases unmatched to any gene: 7. The CDR3 covers 15 residues. Germline CDR1 is DFQATT and CDR2 is SNEGSKA (reference sequence). DNA of the CDR3: TGCAGTGCTAGATCGACTAGCCAGGTCTACAATGAGCAGTTCTTC. Encoded protein: CSARSTSQVYNEQFF.

The chain is built from TRBV29-1 and TRBJ1-1; D remains ambiguous. V dropped 4 bases and J dropped 1 base, with 10 bases sitting between them. CDR3 size: 13 residues. The V gene's germline CDR1 is SQVTM and CDR2 ANQGSEA. The CDR3 protein is CSVGWAANTEAFF. Written as DNA, the CDR3 is TGCAGCGTTGGGTGGGCGGCGAACACTGAAGCTTTCTTT.

This clonotype was seen only a few times. This chain uses TRBV6-2 or TRBV6-3 with TRBJ2-3, with D maybe TRBD1 (6 bases). Looked up from germline, CDR1 is MNHEY and CDR2 is SVGEGT. CDR3 length: 17 residues. The V and J ends lost 6 bases and 9 bases respectively, with 28 bases between them. The CDR3 DNA sequence: TGTGCCAGCAGCCCTAGAGGACAGCTACCTCTAAAGGTCACGCAGTATTTT. Its protein product is CASSPRGQLPLKVTQYF.

This clonotype occurred many times. The chain links TRBV12-3 or TRBV12-4 to TRBJ1-2; D remains unclear. This CDR3 has 12 residues. V was pared by 2 bases and J by 8 bases, with 9 bases between. Here the CDR3 DNA reads TGTGCCAGCAGTTTAAACAGCTGGGGCTACACCTTC. Protein product: CASSLNSWGYTF.

J is TRBJ2-2 and V is TRBV10-2; the D is unclear. The V gene lost 5 bases and the J gene lost 1 base, with 11 bases spanning the gap. CDR1 WSHSY and CDR2 SAAADI come from the germline V gene. CDR3 length: 15 residues. CDR3 region: CASSRTAQNTGELFF. The DNA of the CDR3 is TGCGCCAGCAGTAGAACCGCTCAGAACACCGGGGAGCTGTTTTTT.

The sample holds a few counts of this clonotype. V and J are TRBV7-8 and TRBJ1-6, with D possibly matching TRBD1 (5 bases). CDR3 length: 17 amino acids. Trimming took 1 base from V and 0 from J, leaving 10 bases between them. Germline loops: CDR1 SGHVS, CDR2 FQNEAQ. CDR3 loop: CASSLGAGSSYNSPLHF. The DNA of the CDR3 is TGTGCCAGCAGCTTAGGGGCAGGGAGCTCCTATAATTCACCCCTCCACTTT. Drawing the rest from reference TRBV7-8 and TRBJ1-6, the complete variable domain is GAGVSQSPRYKVAKRGQDVALRCDPISGHVSLFWYQQALGQGPEFLTYFQNEAQLDKSGLPSDRFFAERPEGSVSTLKIQRTQQEDSAVYLCASSLGAGSSYNSPLHFGNGTRLTVT.

The chain combines TRBV19 with TRBJ2-7; 10 positions match TRBD2. The CDR3 totals 15 residues. The V gene end was trimmed by 5 bases and the J gene end by 2 bases; junction bases not matched to a gene: 6. The germline V gene has CDR1 LNHDA and CDR2 SQIVND (reference sequence). This CDR3 reads CASSSSGRATYEQYF. In nucleotides, the CDR3 is TGTGCCAGTAGTTCAAGCGGGAGGGCCACCTACGAGCAGTACTTC. Looking up the rest from reference TRBV19 and TRBJ2-7 gives the full variable domain: DGGITQSPKYLFRKEGQNVTLSCEQNLNHDAMYWYRQDPGQGLRLIYYSQIVNDFQKGDIAEGYSVSREKKESFPLTVTSAQKNPTAFYLCASSSSGRATYEQYFGPGTRLTVT.

This clonotype was counted at least ten times. The chain joins TRBV6-5 to TRBJ1-6, with TRBD1 as a possible D gene (5 bases). The germline V gene has CDR1 MNHEY and CDR2 SVGAGI. The length of the CDR3 is 16 residues. The V end lost 2 bases, the J end lost 9 bases, and 17 bases lay between the germline ends. CDR3 nucleotide sequence: TGTGCCAGCAGTTACGCCGGGACGGGCGGAGGTTCACCCCTCCACTTT. Translated, it gives CASSYAGTGGGSPLHF.

This clonotype showed up many times. V gene TRBV5-5 combines with J gene TRBJ1-3, with D unclear. Looked up from germline, CDR1 is SGHKS and CDR2 is YYEKEE (reference sequence). The V end was cut by 5 bases, the J end by 0 bases, with 15 bases between. The CDR3 spans 16 residues. CDR3 nucleotide sequence: TGTGCCAGCAGAATCGAGTGGAGTACCTCTGGAAACACCATATATTTT. Its translation: CASRIEWSTSGNTIYF.

The rearrangement uses TRBV28 and TRBJ2-1, with TRBD1 matching over 8 bases. The V gene's germline CDR1 is MDHEN and CDR2 SYDVKM. V lost 3 bases, J lost 0 bases, and 1 base stayed unmatched. The CDR3 is 15 residues long. CDR3 in amino acids: CASSFGQGSYNEQFF. DNA for the CDR3: TGTGCCAGCAGTTTCGGACAGGGCTCCTACAATGAGCAGTTCTTC.

The gene calls are TRBV12-3 or TRBV12-4 and TRBJ2-7; TRBD1 might be the D (5 bases). The CDR3 is 15 residues long. The V end lost 1 base, the J end lost 0 bases, and 10 bases lay between the germline ends. The CDR3 here is CASSLEAGPSYEQYF. CDR3 in DNA: TGTGCCAGCAGTTTAGAAGCAGGGCCCTCCTACGAGCAGTACTTC.

This clonotype was seen a handful of times. The rearrangement joins TRBV28 to TRBJ1-2, with TRBD1 matching over 11 bases. The CDR3 covers 13 residues. The V and J ends lost 8 bases and 8 bases, in that order; junction bases with no gene match: 7. Germline CDR1 reads MDHEN; CDR2 reads SYDVKM. Here the CDR3 reads CASRTGGAFGYTF. For the CDR3, the DNA is TGTGCCAGCCGGACAGGGGGCGCGTTCGGCTACACCTTC.

This chain joins TRBV5-1 and TRBJ1-1; D is unclear. The CDR3 loop spans 15 amino acids. Germline loops: CDR1 SGHRS, CDR2 YFSETQ. The ends were cut back, 0 bases at V and 5 bases at J, with 14 bases in the middle. The CDR3, as DNA: TGCGCCAGCAGCTTGGATCGTCCGGGTGGAACTGAAGCTTTCTTT. It is translated as CASSLDRPGGTEAFF.

The chain joins TRBV12-3 or TRBV12-4 to TRBJ1-5; TRBD1 matches at 9 bases. The CDR3 runs 14 residues. Trimming took 6 bases from V and 5 from J; bases not matched to a gene: 5. CDR3 loop: CASSSTGGYQPQHF. DNA for the CDR3: TGTGCCAGCAGCTCGACAGGGGGTTATCAGCCCCAGCATTTT.

The CDR3 protein is CSVEEGGGRLEQYF. The CDR3 bases are TGCAGCGTTGAAGAAGGCGGGGGTCGACTCGAGCAGTACTTC. V gene TRBV29-1 combines with J gene TRBJ2-7; 7 bases agree with TRBD2. J gave up 6 bases and V 0 bases, and 8 bases lay outside the gene matches. The germline V gene encodes CDR1 SQVTM and CDR2 ANQGSEA. This CDR3 is built from 14 residues.

This clonotype was observed many times. The CDR3 sequence is CASSSETGPNSPLHF. In DNA, the CDR3 is TGCGCCAGCAGCTCGGAGACAGGACCTAATTCACCCCTCCACTTT. The chain has TRBV4-3 and TRBJ1-6; D is possibly TRBD1 (6 bases). Trimming took off 5 bases at V and 6 bases at J, with 14 bases between the two ends. The germline gives CDR1 LGHNA, CDR2 YSLEER. This CDR3 spans 15 amino acids.

This chain connects TRBV5-1 to TRBJ1-1; the D gene is possibly TRBD1 (5 bases). Germline V gene lookup returns CDR1 SGHRS and CDR2 YFSETQ. The V end lost 6 bases, the J end lost 5 bases, and 17 bases lay between the germline ends. The CDR3 has 14 residues. DNA for the CDR3: TGCGCCAGCAATCATGGGGGAATGGAAACTGAAGCTTTCTTT. Protein sequence: CASNHGGMETEAFF.

CDR3 in amino acids: CASSYWGGPGLGEAFF. The DNA for the CDR3 is TGTGCCAGCAGTTACTGGGGGGGGCCGGGTTTGGGTGAAGCTTTCTTT. V usage is TRBV6-5 and J usage is TRBJ1-1, with D perhaps TRBD1 (6 bases). The length of the CDR3 is 16 residues. Trimming shortened V by 1 base and J by 7 bases, and 19 bases separated the two germline ends. CDR1 is MNHEY, CDR2 SVGAGI, per germline.

This clonotype appeared a few times. The V call is TRBV28, the J call TRBJ1-2; TRBD1 agrees at 7 bases. Germline V gene lookup returns CDR1 MDHEN and CDR2 SYDVKM. J was trimmed by 4 bases and V by 4 bases; bases with no gene match: 9. The CDR3 is 15 residues long. CDR3 sequence reads: CASSSPTGWGYGYTF. The DNA of the CDR3 is TGTGCCAGCAGTTCTCCGACAGGGTGGGGCTATGGCTACACCTTC.